These 32 T cell receptor beta chains originate from one sample sequenced in a study of glioma-infiltrating T cells. Using RNA template, CDR3s of TCR alpha and beta were amplified with iRepertoire arm-PCR. TCRdb redid the calling of the multiplex PCR reads with MiXCR, one entry per CDR3 protein. The data contain approximately 190,000 distinct CDR3 sequences, around 32% of them singletons. The sequenced sample consisted of glioma tissue, nonneoplastic brain tissue, or PBMCs (not recorded which). The receptors shown here come from a human donor with low-grade glioma or glioblastoma, undergoing nonglioma brain surgery, or in good health (not recorded which).

This clonotype was observed a single time. A much larger clone sits a single nucleotide away, making a read error possible. This rearrangement joins TRBV29-1 to TRBJ1-1; no clear D. Trimming cost V 8 bases and J 2 bases, with 12 bases left between them. Germline lookup yields CDR1 SQVTM and CDR2 ANQGSEA. This CDR3 region has 12 residues. DNA of the CDR3: TGCAGCTTTGGTGGTTATAACACTGAAGCTTTCTTT. It translates to CSFGGYNTEAFF.

As for this clonotype: At one end, the junction sequence differs from germline, possibly due to a read error. This chain uses TRBV7-2 with TRBJ1-6; D is undetermined. From germline, CDR1 is SGHTA and CDR2 FQGNSA. The CDR3 has 15 residues. The CDR3 DNA follows: TGTGCCAGAAGCGCACTTGTCTCGATTAATTCACCCATCCACTTT. This sequence encodes CARSALVSINSPIHF.

As regards this clonotype: With a much larger clone just one base away, this may be a read error. V is TRBV10-3 and J is TRBJ1-1; D not certain. CDR1 ENHRY and CDR2 SYGVKD come from the germline V gene. The CDR3 loop spans 11 amino acids. The CDR3, as DNA: TGTGCCATCAGTCAGAACAGTGAAGCTTTCTTT. Protein product: CAISQNSEAFF.

In this sample, this clonotype turned up many times. The rearrangement joins TRBV7-3 to TRBJ2-3, with a tentative D call TRBD1 (6 bases). The CDR3 is 15 residues long. Trimming took 5 bases from V and 2 from J, leaving 14 bases between them. Germline CDR1 SGHTA, CDR2 FQGTGA. The CDR3 DNA follows: TGTGCCAGCAGCCGCGCAGGGGCGAACACAGATACGCAGTATTTT. It is translated as CASSRAGANTDTQYF.

The V call is TRBV6-5, the J call TRBJ2-1; 7 bases agree with TRBD2. The J segment lost 5 bases and the V segment lost 10 bases, leaving 2 bases of the junction unmatched. The germline CDR1 and CDR2 sequences are MNHEY and SVGAGI. There are 11 residues in the CDR3. The CDR3 DNA sequence: TGTGCCACCACTAGCGACAATGAGCAGTTCTTC. It encodes CATTSDNEQFF.

This clonotype has a count of ten or more. The J gene is TRBJ2-3, the V gene TRBV20-1, with D tentatively TRBD2 (5 bases). CDR3 length: 15 residues. CDR1 and CDR2 (germline): DFQATT, SNEGSKA (reference sequence). Trimming removed 6 bases at V and 5 bases at J, with 21 bases between. CDR3 sequence reads: CSARDWANPGDTQYF. The CDR3 coding sequence is TGCAGTGCGAGGGATTGGGCTAATCCAGGAGATACGCAGTATTTT.

The gene calls are TRBV20-1 and TRBJ1-1; weak D call: TRBD1 (6 bases). Per the germline V gene, CDR1 is DFQATT and CDR2 is SNEGSKA (reference sequence). V lost 7 bases and J 11 bases, leaving 20 bases between the germline ends. The CDR3 runs to 12 residues. The DNA for the CDR3 is TGCAGTGTCATCGACAGGAACAATGAGGCTTTCTTT. It specifies CSVIDRNNEAFF.

Comment on this clonotype: It may be a read error: a sequence one base away is much more abundant. The chain has TRBV18 and TRBJ2-3; 9 nucleotides match TRBD2. Germline-derived CDR1 and CDR2 are KGHSH and LQKENI. J was trimmed by 4 bases and V by 2 bases; bases with no gene match: 4. CDR3 length: 15 residues. CDR3 in DNA: TGTGCCAGCTCACCAACTAGCGGGCACCCAGATACGCAGTATTTT. Translating gives CASSPTSGHPDTQYF.

This clonotype was picked up many times. This chain uses TRBV7-2 with TRBJ1-5; D uncertain. The CDR3 is 14 amino acids. The V and J ends lost 2 bases and 3 bases respectively, with 8 bases between them. Per germline, CDR1 SGHTA and CDR2 FQGNSA. The CDR3 reads CASSLRRDNQPQHF. Written as DNA, the CDR3 is TGTGCCAGCAGCTTACGTCGCGACAATCAGCCCCAGCATTTT.

This clonotype has ten or more counts. V gene TRBV28 combines with J gene TRBJ2-1; 10 bases fit TRBD2. Trimming at V came to 6 bases and at J to 5 bases, leaving 10 bases not matched to a gene. From germline, CDR1 is MDHEN and CDR2 SYDVKM. CDR3 length equals 16 residues. In DNA form, the CDR3 reads TGTGCCAGCAGATTTGCGGGACTAGCGACTCACAATGAGCAGTTCTTC. Protein sequence: CASRFAGLATHNEQFF.

Points on this clonotype: The final CDR3 position lacks the conserved phenylalanine or tryptophan, pointing to a likely read error. The rearrangement uses TRBV14 and TRBJ2-7; no definite D call. The germline V gene encodes CDR1 SGHDN and CDR2 FVKESK. The CDR3 loop spans 13 amino acids. Trimming took off 2 bases at V and 6 bases at J, with 11 bases between the two ends. CDR3 sequence reads: CASSQSYSGEQYL. CDR3 in DNA: TGTGCCAGCAGCCAAAGTTACTCAGGCGAGCAGTACTTA.

This clonotype was found a few times. The chain uses TRBV19 and TRBJ2-1; D perhaps matches TRBD2 (5 bases). The CDR3 is 15 amino acids. V shed 1 base and J shed 7 bases, with 14 bases lying between them. Germline values: CDR1 LNHDA, CDR2 SQIVND (reference sequence). The CDR3 protein is CASSIAASGLNEQFF. Here the CDR3 DNA reads TGTGCCAGTAGTATAGCTGCCTCGGGATTAAATGAGCAGTTCTTC.

About this clonotype: A much larger clone differs from this one at a single base, so this may be a read error. This chain connects TRBV24-1 to TRBJ1-5; D is undetermined. The V and J ends lost 2 bases and 3 bases respectively, with 10 bases between them. The CDR3 loop spans 15 amino acids. Looked up from germline, CDR1 is KGHDR and CDR2 is SFDVKD. The CDR3 sequence is CATSDSIGYNQPQHF. DNA for the CDR3: TGTGCCACCAGTGATTCGATAGGGTACAATCAGCCCCAGCATTTT.

This clonotype was counted many times. The chain joins TRBV6-1 to TRBJ1-4; 7 nucleotides line up with TRBD1. This CDR3 region has 16 residues. V was clipped by 4 bases and J by 7 bases; unmatched bases: 12. Per germline, CDR1 MNHNS and CDR2 SASEGT. CDR3 region: CASSGGTASLGEKLFF. The DNA of the CDR3 is TGTGCCAGCAGTGGGGGGACAGCTTCTTTGGGTGAAAAACTGTTTTTT.

About this clonotype itself: The CDR3 does not close with the conserved phenylalanine or tryptophan, likely indicating a read error. No DNA is shown, since the ends of the CDR3 on it are uncertain; the CDR3 is the one TCRdb lists. The chain carries TRBV20-1 and TRBJ2-1. The CDR3 extends over 11 residues, inclusive of both ends. CDR1 is DFQATT and CDR2 is SNEGSKA in the germline V gene (reference sequence). CDR3 region: CSASMGIERVL.

The rearrangement joins TRBV12-5 to TRBJ2-1; TRBD2 agrees at 10 bases. Germline lookup yields CDR1 LGHNT and CDR2 FRNRAP. V dropped 5 bases and J dropped 9; count of bases not matched to a gene: 16. The CDR3 extends over 17 amino acids. CDR3 nucleotide sequence: TGTGCTAGTGGTCCCACCTCTAGCGGGAGACTTGGTCGTGAGCAGTTCTTC. It encodes CASGPTSSGRLGREQFF.

This clonotype was seen at least ten times. The chain links TRBV20-1 to TRBJ2-7; no firm D call. From germline, CDR1 is DFQATT and CDR2 SNEGSKA (reference sequence). The CDR3 totals 15 residues. The V end lost 2 bases, the J end lost 3 bases, and 17 bases lay between the germline ends. Here the CDR3 reads CSARRAGGDYYEQYF. The CDR3 nucleotides read TGCAGTGCTAGAAGGGCCGGTGGGGATTACTACGAGCAGTACTTC.

This clonotype was seen many times. The rearrangement uses TRBV5-1 and TRBJ2-7; a possible D gene is TRBD2 (5 bases). CDR3 length: 14 amino acids. V was shortened by 1 base and J by 3 bases, with 11 bases between the two germline ends. In germline, CDR1 is SGHRS, CDR2 YFSETQ. The CDR3 loop is CASSLLSGSYEQYF. The CDR3 DNA reads TGCGCCAGCAGCTTGCTTTCGGGGAGCTACGAGCAGTACTTC.

Points on this clonotype: It may be a read error: a sequence one base away is much more abundant. The chain carries TRBV2 and TRBJ1-5; 9 nucleotides agree with TRBD1. Trimming took 3 bases from V and 7 from J; bases not matched to a gene: 7. The length of the CDR3 is 15 residues. Germline CDR1 reads SNHLY; CDR2 reads FYNNEI. Here the CDR3 reads CASSDVQGAGQPQHF. CDR3 sequence (DNA): TGTGCCAGCAGTGACGTACAGGGGGCAGGGCAGCCCCAGCATTTT.

This clonotype came up many times. V is TRBV27 and J is TRBJ2-3; D remains unclear. Looked up from germline, CDR1 is MNHEY and CDR2 is SMNVEV (reference sequence). Trimming cost V 0 bases and J 3 bases, with 16 bases left between them. The CDR3 totals 17 residues. The CDR3 sequence is CASSLSARSRTTDTQYF. The CDR3 DNA reads TGTGCCAGCAGTTTATCAGCCCGCTCCCGAACGACAGATACGCAGTATTTT.

This clonotype came up many times. The rearrangement links TRBV19 to TRBJ2-3, with D perhaps TRBD1 or TRBD2 (5 bases each). Looked up from germline, CDR1 is LNHDA and CDR2 is SQIVND (reference sequence). This CDR3 region has 13 residues. The germline V and J ends were trimmed by 10 bases and 2 bases, with 13 bases remaining between them. CDR3 sequence reads: CATTGPSTDTQYF. DNA of the CDR3: TGTGCCACCACGGGACCCTCCACAGATACGCAGTATTTT.

This clonotype was recorded many times. The V call is TRBV24-1, the J call TRBJ2-7; 7 bases agree with TRBD1. This CDR3 comprises 13 residues. Trimming at V came to 8 bases and at J to 2 bases, leaving 5 bases not matched to a gene. Germline-derived CDR1 and CDR2 are KGHDR and SFDVKD. CDR3 sequence reads: CATKRGPTYEQYF. The CDR3 coding sequence is TGTGCCACCAAGAGGGGGCCCACCTACGAGCAGTACTTC.

This clonotype has ten or more counts. The chain recombines TRBV10-3 with TRBJ2-1, with 9 bases lining up with TRBD2. Losses at the gene ends were 10 bases for V and 6 bases for J; bases not matched to a gene: 4. Germline CDR1 ENHRY, CDR2 SYGVKD. This CDR3 comprises 12 residues. The CDR3 is CATLSGGNEQFF. In DNA form, the CDR3 reads TGTGCCACCCTTAGCGGGGGCAATGAGCAGTTCTTC.

This clonotype has a count of ten or more. The chain recombines TRBV7-2 with TRBJ2-3, with a tentative D call TRBD2 (5 bases). Germline assignment: CDR1 SGHTA and CDR2 FQGNSA. This CDR3 has 13 amino acids. Trimming left V 1 base short and J 3 bases short, with 5 bases between. CDR3 protein: CASSLGGTDTQYF. In nucleotides, the CDR3 is TGTGCCAGCAGCTTAGGAGGGACAGATACGCAGTATTTT.

This clonotype was counted at least ten times. This sequence joins TRBV27 and TRBJ2-3; TRBD2 matches 8 bases. Germline-derived CDR1 and CDR2 are MNHEY and SMNVEV (reference sequence). J gave up 4 bases and V 5 bases, and 2 bases lay outside the gene matches. The CDR3 has 13 amino acids. Here the CDR3 DNA reads TGTGCCAGCAGTGGGGGACTAGCAGATACGCAGTATTTT. This sequence encodes CASSGGLADTQYF.

As for this clonotype: A single base separates this from a much larger clone, so it may be a read error. The chain has TRBV29-1 and TRBJ1-3, with 7 bases lining up with TRBD1. The V and J ends lost 8 bases and 2 bases, in that order; junction bases with no gene match: 15. Germline CDR1 is SQVTM and CDR2 is ANQGSEA. This CDR3 is 16 amino acids long. CDR3 sequence: CSYSQGYAATGNTIYF. The CDR3 bases are TGCAGCTATTCACAGGGGTACGCTGCCACTGGAAACACCATATATTTT.

V usage is TRBV19 and J usage is TRBJ1-1; D gene uncertain. Trimming took off 4 bases at V and 1 base at J, with 13 bases between the two ends. CDR1 is LNHDA and CDR2 is SQIVND in the germline V gene (reference sequence). There are 15 residues in the CDR3. CDR3 sequence (DNA): TGTGCCAGTAGTACTACCGAAGACACGAACACTGAAGCTTTCTTT. It translates to CASSTTEDTNTEAFF.

Details on this clonotype: A much bigger clone sits one base away, suggesting this may be a read error. The chain combines TRBV20-1 with TRBJ2-7, with 7 bases that match TRBD2. The CDR3 has 14 amino acids. Germline-derived CDR1 and CDR2 are DFQATT and SNEGSKA (reference sequence). CDR3 region: CSAPPPSGVYEQCF. The CDR3 coding sequence is TGCAGTGCTCCTCCCCCTAGCGGAGTCTACGAGCAGTGCTTC.

This clonotype was counted many times. The chain recombines TRBV5-4 with TRBJ1-4, with D possibly matching TRBD1 (5 bases). Trimming took 3 bases from V and 1 from J, leaving 10 bases between them. There are 15 residues in the CDR3. Germline CDR1 reads SGHNT; CDR2 reads YYREEE (reference sequence). DNA for the CDR3: TGTGCCAGCAGCTGGGACGGAGAAACTAATGAAAAACTGTTTTTT. Translation gives CASSWDGETNEKLFF.

The chain joins TRBV30 to TRBJ1-5; 7 bases line up with TRBD1. This CDR3 contains 14 residues. V shed 3 bases, J shed 0 bases, and the junction held 2 bases outside the gene matches. In germline, CDR1 is GTSNPN, CDR2 SVGIG (reference sequence). CDR3 nucleotide sequence: TGTGCCTGGAGGACAGGGAATAGCAATCAGCCCCAGCATTTT. It translates to CAWRTGNSNQPQHF.

As DNA, the CDR3 is TGTGCCAGCAGTTTAAGTCGCGGGCTAAGCACAGATACGCAGTATTTT. Its protein is CASSLSRGLSTDTQYF. This chain connects TRBV27 to TRBJ2-3; tentative D call: TRBD2 (5 bases). Germline V gives CDR1 MNHEY, CDR2 SMNVEV (reference sequence). V was trimmed by 2 bases and J by 0 bases, leaving 12 bases between them. The length of the CDR3 is 16 residues.

This clonotype has at least ten counts. This chain uses TRBV7-9 with TRBJ2-3; D is unresolved. V lost 4 bases and J 3 bases, leaving 14 bases between the germline ends. The CDR3 sequence is 15 residues long. CDR1 is SEHNR and CDR2 is FQNEAQ in the germline V gene (reference sequence). CDR3 nucleotides: TGTGCCAGCAGCTGGAATAGGCTTGGGACAGATACGCAGTATTTT. It encodes CASSWNRLGTDTQYF.